This is a list of T cell receptor beta chains from one sample in a study of long-term antiretroviral therapy in people with HIV. Clones were sequenced by immunoSEQ multiplex PCR, and TCRdb holds only the in-frame ones, with some missing. The data show some 48,000 clones, with under 90% seen just once and approximately 3.2% held by the top ten. The sequences come from unsorted PBMCs, collected 0.8 years after starting antiretroviral therapy. These TCRs come from a woman under 30 with HIV. Each CDR3 is given with its conserved first and last residue. D genes are given only for firm matches. Rows give clone size only sometimes, using once, few, many, or a class for an expanded clone.

>TRBV7-2|.|TRBJ1-3|.
TGTGCCAGCAGCAACGGACGGTCCTCTGGAAACACCATATATTTT
CASSNGRSSGNTIYF
>TRBV5-1|.|TRBJ1-2|.
TGCGCCAGCAGCTCGATCCCCCGGGAAAACTATGGCTACACCTTC
CASSSIPRENYGYTF
>TRBV10-3|.|TRBJ2-6|.
TGTGCCATCAAGGGAGACTCTGGGGCCAACGTCCTGACTTTC
CAIKGDSGANVLTF
>TRBV5-5|.|TRBJ2-3|.
TGTGCCAGCAGCTTGTTAGGGGCAGCAGATACGCAGTATTTT
CASSLLGAADTQYF
>TRBV10-1|.|TRBJ2-1|TRBD1
TGCGCCAGCAGTGACCGGGACAGGGACTACAATGAGCAGTTCTTC
CASSDRDRDYNEQFF
>TRBV10-3|.|TRBJ2-1|TRBD2
TGTGCCATCAGTGAGGGACTAGCGCCCGTTGAGAATGAGCAGTTCTTC
CAISEGLAPVENEQFF
>TRBV4-3|.|TRBJ2-7|.
TGCGCCAGCAGCCAAGGGGGCGGAGTGCAGTACTTC
CASSQGGGVQYF
>TRBV28|.|TRBJ1-2|TRBD1
TGTGCCAGCAGCCCTTTTGCAGGGGCAGGGGGCGCGATAGGCTATGGCTACACCTTC
CASSPFAGAGGAIGYGYTF
>TRBV5-8|.|TRBJ2-5|.
TGCGCCAGCAGCCAAGATTTCCACACCGACGGTCAAGAGACCCAGTACTTC
CASSQDFHTDGQETQYF
>TRBV5-4|.|TRBJ2-5|TRBD2
TGTGCCAGCAGCTTGGGCGGGCGGGCTGGACTAGCGGGACCACCGGAGACCCAGTACTTC
CASSLGGRAGLAGPPETQYF
>TRBV5-8|.|TRBJ2-3|TRBD2
TGTGCCAGCAGCCCAGGGACTAGCCGAAGCACAGATACGCAGTATTTT
CASSPGTSRSTDTQYF
>TRBV7-2|.|TRBJ2-7|.
TGTGCCAGCAGCCAAGCCCCGGGGCGGGCCGAGCAGTACTTC
CASSQAPGRAEQYF
>TRBV9|.|TRBJ2-7|.
TGTGCCAGCAGCGTAGGTACTGGCGGCGATGCTTTCGAGCAGTACTTC
CASSVGTGGDAFEQYF
>TRBV29-1|.|TRBJ2-7|TRBD1
TGCAGCGTTGAAGATGCGGACAGGGGTCAATACGAGCAGTACTTC
CSVEDADRGQYEQYF
>TRBV4-1|.|TRBJ2-3|.
TGCGCCAGCAGCCATCAGGGGAGCACAGATACGCAGTATTTT
CASSHQGSTDTQYF
>TRBV5-1|.|TRBJ2-1|.
TGCGCCAGCAGCTTGAAGCCTATGGGAGTTGGGAGCGATGAGCAGTTCTTC
CASSLKPMGVGSDEQFF
>TRBV11-2|.|TRBJ2-1|TRBD2
TGTGCCAGCTACGACTTGTCTAGCGGGTACAATGAGCAGTTCTTC
CASYDLSSGYNEQFF
>TRBV28|.|TRBJ2-3|TRBD2
TGTGCCAGCAGTTCCCTTAGGATGCGGGAGGGCCCAGATACGCAGTATTTT
CASSSLRMREGPDTQYF
>TRBV27|.|TRBJ2-3|.
TGTGCCAGCAGCCTAAAGCTGGAGAGGTGGGGGGATACGCAGTATTTT
CASSLKLERWGDTQYF
>TRBV14|.|TRBJ2-5|.
TGTGCCAGCAGCCAAGGTCTGAGGGGGGCGGAAGAGACCCAGTACTTC
CASSQGLRGAEETQYF
>TRBV5-4|.|TRBJ1-1|.
TGTGCCAGCAGCTTGACAGGACCGAACACTGAAGCTTTCTTT
CASSLTGPNTEAFF
>TRBV7-6|.|TRBJ2-3|.
TGTGCCAGCAGCGTAGGGGACTTCAAGCAGTATTTT
CASSVGDFKQYF
>TRBV5-6|once|TRBJ1-2|.
TGTGCCAGCAGCTTCCCTCGCGCAGGAGGCTATGGCTACACCTTC
CASSFPRAGGYGYTF
>TRBV4-1|.|TRBJ2-7|TRBD2
TGCGCCAGCAGCGCCCAAGGGCCGGGAGGGTCTGACGAGCAGTACTTC
CASSAQGPGGSDEQYF
>TRBV28|once|TRBJ1-5|.
TGTGCCAGCAGGGGAGGACCTTTCGGCAGGGGCCCGCGGGGCAATCAGCCCCAGCATTTT
CASRGGPFGRGPRGNQPQHF
>TRBV9|.|TRBJ1-2|TRBD1
TGTGCCAGCAGCGTAGGAGGGGGCAACTATGGCTACACCTTC
CASSVGGGNYGYTF
>TRBV4-1|.|TRBJ2-3|TRBD1
TGCGCCAGCAGCCAAGGCAGGGGGCTCGGCACAGATACGCAGTATTTT
CASSQGRGLGTDTQYF
>TRBV29-1|.|TRBJ2-7|TRBD1
TGCAGCGTTGAAGATGCGGGACAGGGAAACTACGAGCAGTACTTC
CSVEDAGQGNYEQYF
>TRBV15|.|TRBJ1-5|TRBD1
TGTGCCACCAGCAGAGCGGGACAGAGCAATCAGCCCCAGCATTTT
CATSRAGQSNQPQHF
>TRBV9|once|TRBJ2-1|TRBD2
TGTGCCAGCAGCGTAGCCCTAGCGGGAGGGAACAATGAGCAGTTCTTC
CASSVALAGGNNEQFF
>TRBV10-3|once|TRBJ2-1|.
TGTGCCATCAGTGAGTCTGTGGGGGTCCCCTACAATGAGCAGTTCTTC
CAISESVGVPYNEQFF
>TRBV6-1|.|TRBJ2-7|TRBD1
TGTGCCAGCAGCGGGGGACAGGAAGACTCCTACGAGCAGTACTTC
CASSGGQEDSYEQYF
>TRBV27|.|TRBJ2-3|TRBD2
TGTGCCAGCAGTTCCAGGGCGGGGGGGGCAGATACGCAGTATTTT
CASSSRAGGADTQYF
>TRBV19|.|TRBJ1-1|.
TGTGCCAGTAGCCAGGGGTCTACTGAAGCTTTCTTT
CASSQGSTEAFF
>TRBV7-2|.|TRBJ2-1|.
TGTGCCAGCAGCTCCCCGGGACGGCAGTTCTTC
CASSSPGRQFF
>TRBV21-1|once|TRBJ1-1|.
TGTGCCAGCAGGGCCAAACAGGGGCCTGCGGGGAACACTGAAGCTTTCTTT
CASRAKQGPAGNTEAFF
>TRBV28|.|TRBJ1-5|TRBD1
TGTGCCAGCCAGGGACAGCTTTACAATCAGCCCCAGCATTTT
CASQGQLYNQPQHF
>TRBV9|.|TRBJ1-3|TRBD1
TGTGCCAGCAGCGCCGACCCGACAGGGTCTGGAAACACCATATATTTT
CASSADPTGSGNTIYF
>TRBV2|few|TRBJ2-7|.
TGTGCCAGCAGTGGTGGCAGGACCCACGAGCAGTACTTC
CASSGGRTHEQYF
>TRBV28|.|TRBJ1-1|.
TGTGCCAGCAGTTCCAGGATTTTTACAAACACTGAAGCTTTCTTT
CASSSRIFTNTEAFF
>TRBV7-2|.|TRBJ2-1|.
TGTGCCAGCAGCGCTCGGGGCGTAGGGGACCTTTACAATGAGCAGTTCTTC
CASSARGVGDLYNEQFF
>TRBV7-6|few|TRBJ2-4|.
TGTGCCAGCAGCTTAGGGCGGTCCCCCCAGTACTTC
CASSLGRSPQYF
>TRBV14|.|TRBJ2-1|TRBD2
TGTGCCAGCAGCCAAGGGGTCTCTAGCGGGTTCTACAATGAGCAGTTCTTC
CASSQGVSSGFYNEQFF
>TRBV7-2|.|TRBJ2-3|TRBD1
TGTGCCAGCAGCTTAGATGGACAGGGTCAAAATACGCAGTATTTT
CASSLDGQGQNTQYF
>TRBV9|.|TRBJ2-5|.
TGTGCCAGCAGCGGGGGACTTGTCCAAGAGACCCAGTACTTC
CASSGGLVQETQYF
>TRBV9|few|TRBJ1-2|.
TGTGCCAGCAGCGTTACTGACAGGCAACCTAACTATGGCTACACCTTC
CASSVTDRQPNYGYTF
>TRBV2|.|TRBJ1-1|.
TGTGCCAGCATAACGAGAATGAACACTGAAGCTTTCTTT
CASITRMNTEAFF
>TRBV5-1|.|TRBJ2-2|TRBD2
TGCGCCAGCAGCTTGAGCGGCGGGGGGGATGCCACCGGGGAGCTGTTTTTT
CASSLSGGGDATGELFF
>TRBV5-6|.|TRBJ1-1|.
TGTGCCAGCAGGGGGCCGGGCCCTAACACTGAAGCTTTCTTT
CASRGPGPNTEAFF
>TRBV7-8|.|TRBJ2-2|.
TGTGCCAGCGGCCCGCCCCTAGCGCTGAACACCGGGGAGCTGTTTTTT
CASGPPLALNTGELFF
>TRBV5-5|.|TRBJ1-2|.
TGTGCCAGCAGCTATCAGGGTGACTATGGCTACACCTTC
CASSYQGDYGYTF
>TRBV4-1|.|TRBJ1-5|.
TGCGCCAGCAGCCATGACGATCCCCCCAAGCCCCAGCATTTT
CASSHDDPPKPQHF
>TRBV7-9|.|TRBJ2-2|TRBD2
TGTGCCAGCAGGTGGACTAGCGGGAGTGCCAACACCGGGGAGCTGTTTTTT
CASRWTSGSANTGELFF
>TRBV10-1|.|TRBJ1-3|.
TGCGCCAGCAGTGAAAACTCTGGAAACACCATATATTTT
CASSENSGNTIYF
>TRBV15|.|TRBJ2-7|TRBD2
TGTGCCACCAGCCCGAGGAGAACTAGCGGGATTTCCTACGAGCAGTACTTC
CATSPRRTSGISYEQYF
>TRBV9|.|TRBJ2-7|.
TGTGCCAGCAGCGCAGAAGGGACGGGCTACGAGCAGTACTTC
CASSAEGTGYEQYF
>TRBV27|.|TRBJ2-5|TRBD2
TGTGCCAGCAGTTTGTGGGGGGGAGAGACCCAGTACTTC
CASSLWGGETQYF